This TCR beta chain was sequenced for a study of long-term antiretroviral therapy in people with HIV. The CDR3 length is 12 residues. CDR1 is SQVTM and CDR2 is ANQGSEA in the germline V gene. Between the trimmed V and J ends, which lost 5 bases and 1 base, there was a span of 9 bases. Sequencing used immunoSEQ v3.0 at survey level. Measured with immunoSEQ multiplex PCR; TCRdb has only the in-frame clones, and not every one. Found here are 20,000 or so clones, about 80% of them singletons; the top ten hold about 5.6%. This TCR was recovered from a man aged 25-40 years with HIV. The chain employs TRBV29-1 and TRBJ2-7; D is perhaps TRBD1 (5 bases). The input for sequencing was unsorted PBMCs, taken 4.4 years after starting antiretroviral therapy. CDR3 bases: TGCAGCGTTTCCGACAGTTCCTACGAGCAGTACTTC. As protein: CSVSDSSYEQYF.